This is a list of T cell receptor beta chains from one sample in a study of blood T cell repertoires in COVID-19. The protocol was immunoSEQ multiplex PCR, while the TCRdb copy is restricted to in-frame clones and leaves out a portion. The sample consists of approximately 190,000 clones, about four fifths of them appearing once. Material for sequencing was peripheral blood. The receptors originated from a man aged 55 to 70 with acute or convalescent COVID-19. CDR3s include the opening cysteine and the closing phenylalanine or tryptophan. D genes are given only for firm matches. The size entry is marked missing in some rows and otherwise reads once, few, many or a size class.

>once|TRBJ2-7|TRBV6-4|TRBD1
CASTWGQGAYEQYF
TGTGCCAGCACCTGGGGACAGGGGGCCTACGAGCAGTACTTC
>few|TRBJ2-2|TRBV9|NA
CASSVDRTTGELFF
TGTGCCAGCAGCGTAGACAGGACCACCGGGGAGCTGTTTTTT
>NA|TRBJ1-1|TRBV2|TRBD1
CASSDDRGPEAFF
TGTGCCAGCAGTGACGACAGGGGGCCTGAAGCTTTCTTT
>NA|TRBJ1-5|TRBV19|NA
CASSLQDNNQPQHF
TGTGCCAGTAGTCTGCAGGATAACAATCAGCCCCAGCATTTT
>NA|TRBJ2-1|TRBV9|TRBD1
CASTKDRVAYNEQFF
TGTGCCAGCACCAAAGACAGGGTAGCCTACAATGAGCAGTTCTTC
>NA|TRBJ1-6|TRBV11-2|TRBD1
CASSLDLQGQTLHF
TGTGCCAGCAGCTTAGATCTACAGGGGCAGACCCTCCACTTT
>NA|TRBJ1-3|TRBV9|TRBD1
CASSVAGQLSGNTIYF
TGTGCCAGCAGCGTAGCGGGACAGCTCTCTGGAAACACCATATATTTT
>NA|TRBJ2-7|TRBV7-8|NA
CASSLTQGPRPYEQYF
TGTGCCAGCAGCTTAACCCAGGGCCCCAGGCCCTACGAGCAGTACTTC
>NA|TRBJ1-2|TRBV5-6|NA
CASSLGGPDLSYTF
TGTGCCAGCAGCTTAGGAGGACCGGATTTAAGCTACACCTTC
>few|TRBJ2-5|TRBV9|TRBD1
CASSVYPRQGETQYF
TGTGCCAGCAGCGTATACCCTCGACAGGGAGAGACCCAGTACTTC
>NA|TRBJ1-5|TRBV19|NA
CASSVYEGNQPQHF
TGTGCCAGTAGCGTATACGAGGGCAATCAGCCCCAGCATTTT
>NA|TRBJ1-2|TRBV12-5|NA
CASGLPRFEQGGYGYTF
TGTGCTAGTGGTTTGCCGAGATTCGAACAGGGTGGCTATGGCTACACCTTC
>once|TRBJ2-2|TRBV5-1|NA
CASSLSGGWELFF
TGCGCCAGCAGCTTGTCTGGCGGTTGGGAGCTGTTTTTT
>once|TRBJ2-3|TRBV7-2|TRBD2
CASSLSLAGDTQYF
TGTGCCAGCAGCTTATCACTAGCGGGCGATACGCAGTATTTT
>NA|TRBJ1-6|TRBV11-1|TRBD1
CASADRAGGSPLHF
TGTGCCAGCGCTGACAGGGCAGGAGGTTCACCCCTCCACTTT
>NA|TRBJ2-1|TRBV18|TRBD2
CASSPTSGRENEQFF
TGTGCCAGCTCACCAACCAGCGGGAGAGAGAATGAGCAGTTCTTC
>NA|TRBJ2-3|TRBV10-3|NA
CAIGGGRDTQYF
TGTGCCATCGGGGGGGGCCGAGATACGCAGTATTTT
>few|TRBJ2-1|TRBV19|NA
CASRTLRDTHNEQFF
TGTGCCAGTAGGACACTCCGGGACACTCACAATGAGCAGTTCTTC
>NA|TRBJ2-7|TRBV2|NA
CASSVVLGYEQYF
TGTGCCAGCAGTGTAGTACTCGGGTACGAGCAGTACTTC
>once|TRBJ2-1|TRBV4-2|NA
CASSQNPRTNYNEQFF
TGTGCCAGCAGCCAAAACCCGAGAACCAACTACAATGAGCAGTTCTTC
>NA|TRBJ2-7|TRBV3-1/TRBV3-2|NA
CASPFPKREPYEQYF
TGTGCCAGCCCATTCCCCAAACGGGAGCCCTACGAGCAGTACTTC
>NA|TRBJ2-5|TRBV19|TRBD1
CASSIQGAWETQYF
TGTGCCAGTAGTATACAGGGGGCCTGGGAGACCCAGTACTTC
>once|TRBJ1-1|TRBV19|TRBD1
CASNRQGNTEAFF
TGTGCCAGTAATCGACAGGGGAACACTGAAGCTTTCTTT